The 29 T cell receptor beta chains below were found in one sample sequenced in a study of T cell responses to AZD1222 COVID-19 vaccine. Produced via immunoSEQ multiplex PCR; TCRdb's table is partial and in-frame only. The table shows over 70,000 clones, with just over 85% occurring only once. Material: peripheral blood, obtained on day 0 of MenACWY control vaccination. These receptors came from an adult in good health.

The rearrangement uses TRBV5-6 and TRBJ1-4; weak D call: TRBD1 (6 bases). The CDR3 sequence is 16 residues long. V was pared by 4 bases and J by 0 bases, with 13 bases between. Germline assignment: CDR1 SGHDT and CDR2 YYEEEE. CDR3 bases: TGTGCCAGCAGCCCCACAGGGTTTGCAACTAATGAAAAACTGTTTTTT. Its protein product is CASSPTGFATNEKLFF. Filled out from reference TRBV5-6 and TRBJ1-4, the complete variable domain reads DAGVTQSPTHLIKTRGQQVTLRCSPKSGHDTVSWYQQALGQGPQFIFQYYEEEERQRGNFPDRFSGHQFPNYSSELNVNALLLGDSALYLCASSPTGFATNEKLFFGSGTQLSVL.

The V gene is TRBV6-1, the J gene TRBJ2-3; TRBD1 is a possible D gene (6 bases). The germline V gene encodes CDR1 MNHNS and CDR2 SASEGT. This CDR3 contains 14 residues. Between the trimmed V and J ends, which lost 1 base and 3 bases, there was a span of 8 bases. The CDR3 region is CASSEGTATDTQYF. The CDR3 DNA reads TGTGCCAGCAGTGAAGGGACAGCAACAGATACGCAGTATTTT.

The chain has TRBV19 and TRBJ2-1; D may match TRBD1 or TRBD2 (5 bases each). Looked up from germline, CDR1 is LNHDA and CDR2 is SQIVND (reference sequence). The CDR3 extends over 15 amino acids. V was trimmed by 3 bases and J by 2 bases, leaving 11 bases between them. CDR3 region: CASSIWQGPYNEQFF. The CDR3 DNA sequence: TGTGCCAGTAGTATTTGGCAGGGACCCTACAATGAGCAGTTCTTC.

The rearrangement links TRBV19 to TRBJ1-2, with no clear D. This CDR3 comprises 13 residues. Germline loops: CDR1 LNHDA, CDR2 SQIVND (reference sequence). Trimming shortened V by 4 bases and J by 3 bases, and 9 bases separated the two germline ends. The CDR3 nucleotides are TGTGCCAGTAGTACGGTGGGTGACTATGGCTACACCTTC. Its translation: CASSTVGDYGYTF.

By its share, this clone is medium-sized (0.01 to 0.1%). The rearrangement joins TRBV9 to TRBJ1-3; D is unresolved. Looked up from germline, CDR1 is SGDLS and CDR2 is YYNGEE. The CDR3 is 16 amino acids. V shed 0 bases and J shed 0 bases, with 10 bases lying between them. The CDR3 reads CASSVAYRSSGNTIYF. CDR3 nucleotides: TGTGCCAGCAGCGTAGCTTACAGAAGCTCTGGAAACACCATATATTTT.

V usage is TRBV29-1 and J usage is TRBJ2-2; D remains ambiguous. The CDR3 covers 14 residues. Trimming shortened V by 4 bases and J by 0 bases, and 9 bases separated the two germline ends. Germline V gene lookup returns CDR1 SQVTM and CDR2 ANQGSEA. The CDR3 region has the DNA TGCAGCGTTGGGAGTGGGACGAACACCGGGGAGCTGTTTTTT. This codes for CSVGSGTNTGELFF.

The chain recombines TRBV7-9 with TRBJ2-1; 10 nucleotides match TRBD2. Germline V gives CDR1 SEHNR, CDR2 FQNEAQ (reference sequence). The CDR3 is made up of 15 amino acids. J lost 4 bases, V lost 6 bases, and 6 bases had no gene match. The CDR3 DNA reads TGTGCCAGCAGTTCAGCGGGGGGGCGGTACAATGAGCAGTTCTTC. Its protein is CASSSAGGRYNEQFF. The complete variable domain, with remaining parts taken from reference TRBV7-9 and TRBJ2-1, reads DTGVSQNPRHKITKRGQNVTFRCDPISEHNRLYWYRQTLGQGPEFLTYFQNEAQLEKSRLLSDRFSAERPKGSFSTLEIQRTEQGDSAMYLCASSSAGGRYNEQFFGPGTRLTVL.

This chain uses TRBV12-3 or TRBV12-4 with TRBJ2-1; possible D gene TRBD1, 5 bases. The CDR3 runs to 12 residues. The V end was cut by 3 bases, the J end by 7 bases, with 7 bases between. CDR3: CASSLGLNEQFF. In DNA, the CDR3 is TGTGCCAGCAGTTTGGGGCTTAATGAGCAGTTCTTC.

This chain links TRBV30 with TRBJ2-7; 14 positions agree with TRBD2. The germline CDR1 and CDR2 sequences are GTSNPN and SVGIG (reference sequence). The CDR3 length is 15 residues. Trimming cost V 5 bases and J 2 bases; bases outside gene matches: 5. CDR3 nucleotide sequence: TGTGCCTGGGCCTCGGGACTAGCGGGGGCCTACGAGCAGTACTTC. Protein sequence: CAWASGLAGAYEQYF.

This clone appeared a single time. This chain connects TRBV6-5 to TRBJ1-4, with 9 bases identical to TRBD1. V was clipped by 2 bases and J by 4 bases; unmatched bases: 2. CDR1 and CDR2 (germline): MNHEY, SVGAGI. The CDR3 covers 15 residues. The CDR3 DNA reads as TGTGCCAGCAGTTACGGGACAGGGAATAATGAAAAACTGTTTTTT. Protein sequence: CASSYGTGNNEKLFF.

The V call is TRBV18, the J call TRBJ1-5, with 7 bases aligning to TRBD1. V lost 1 base and J lost 0; bases outside the gene matches: 3. The CDR3 extends over 16 amino acids. The germline gives CDR1 KGHSH, CDR2 LQKENI. CDR3 sequence reads: CASSPQGAYSNQPQHF. CDR3 DNA sequence: TGTGCCAGCTCACCACAGGGGGCTTATAGCAATCAGCCCCAGCATTTT.

This chain connects TRBV5-5 to TRBJ2-2; 10 nucleotides agree with TRBD2. The CDR3 runs 16 residues. CDR1 is SGHKS, CDR2 YYEKEE, per germline (reference sequence). V dropped 4 bases and J dropped 6; count of bases not matched to a gene: 9. The CDR3 bases are TGTGCCAGCAGCGTGAGCGGGGGGGCCGTAGCCGGGGAGCTGTTTTTT. Protein sequence: CASSVSGGAVAGELFF.

The V call is TRBV30, the J call TRBJ1-4; TRBD1 aligns across 11 bases. The CDR3 has 19 amino acids. The germline gives CDR1 GTSNPN, CDR2 SVGIG (reference sequence). Trimming took 0 bases from V and 5 from J; bases not matched to a gene: 14. CDR3: CAWSVSGGQGVLWNEKLFF. CDR3 in DNA: TGTGCCTGGAGTGTCTCTGGGGGACAGGGGGTGCTGTGGAATGAAAAACTGTTTTTT.

The chain carries TRBV13 and TRBJ2-1, with TRBD1 matching 8 bases. Germline V gene lookup returns CDR1 PRHDT and CDR2 FYEKMQ (reference sequence). The CDR3 totals 14 residues. The junction had 9 bases not matched to a gene; V was cut back by 7 bases and J by 7 bases. The CDR3 loop is CASTRAGGKNEQFF. In DNA form, the CDR3 reads TGTGCCAGCACAAGGGCAGGGGGCAAGAATGAGCAGTTCTTC.

The CDR3 here is CASSLSAGLEGDTQYF. CDR3 nucleotides: TGTGCCAGCAGTTTATCGGCGGGGCTAGAAGGGGATACGCAGTATTTT. The rearrangement uses TRBV27 and TRBJ2-3; D perhaps matches TRBD2 (6 bases). Trimming cost V 0 bases and J 6 bases, with 16 bases left between them. The CDR3 has 16 residues. Germline V gene data show CDR1 as MNHEY and CDR2 as SMNVEV (reference sequence).

This chain joins TRBV2 and TRBJ1-1; tentatively, D is TRBD1 (5 bases). Germline assignment: CDR1 SNHLY and CDR2 FYNNEI. This CDR3 spans 15 amino acids. Trimming cost V 7 bases and J 1 base, with 16 bases left between them. CDR3 sequence reads: CASKARGAWNTEAFF. CDR3 nucleotide sequence: TGTGCCAGCAAAGCAAGGGGCGCGTGGAACACTGAAGCTTTCTTT. Variable domain in full (rest from reference TRBV2 and TRBJ1-1): EPEVTQTPSHQVTQMGQEVILRCVPISNHLYFYWYRQILGQKVEFLVSFYNNEISEKSEIFDDQFSVERPDGSNFTLKIRSTKLEDSAMYFCASKARGAWNTEAFFGQGTRLTVV.

This clone was seen a single time. CDR3 loop: CASSLAGGLSEAFF. Here the CDR3 DNA reads TGTGCCAGCAGCTTAGCAGGAGGGCTATCTGAAGCTTTCTTT. The J gene is TRBJ1-1, the V gene TRBV7-8; D is unclear. The ends were cut back, 0 bases at V and 6 bases at J, with 11 bases in the middle. Germline CDR1 SGHVS, CDR2 FQNEAQ. The CDR3 length is 14 residues.

This chain connects TRBV5-1 to TRBJ1-6, with 8 positions matching TRBD1. Germline CDR1 is SGHRS and CDR2 is YFSETQ. This CDR3 is 14 amino acids long. Unmatched junction bases numbered 6, after V lost 4 bases and J lost 9 bases. The CDR3 region is CASSAGQGGSPLHF. CDR3 in DNA: TGCGCCAGCAGCGCAGGACAGGGTGGTTCACCCCTCCACTTT.

The rearrangement joins TRBV9 to TRBJ1-1; 7 positions match TRBD1. The CDR3 is 16 amino acids. Germline CDR1 reads SGDLS; CDR2 reads YYNGEE. The ends lost 4 bases at V and 4 bases at J; junction bases unmatched: 13. The CDR3 protein is CASSLWKGAEGTEAFF. CDR3 DNA: TGTGCCAGCAGCTTGTGGAAGGGGGCGGAGGGCACTGAAGCTTTCTTT.

The chain employs TRBV30 and TRBJ1-4; no clear D. CDR3 length: 16 residues. Trimming removed 0 bases from V and 4 bases from J, with 15 bases in between. Per germline, CDR1 GTSNPN and CDR2 SVGIG (reference sequence). In DNA, the CDR3 is TGTGCCTGGAGTGTAGGAAGAGGTACGAATAATGAAAAACTGTTTTTT. Its translation is CAWSVGRGTNNEKLFF. The complete variable domain, with remaining parts taken from reference TRBV30 and TRBJ1-4, reads SQTIHQWPATLVQPVGSPLSLECTVEGTSNPNLYWYRQAAGRGLQLLFYSVGIGQISSEVPQNLSASRPQDRQFILSSKKLLLSDSGFYLCAWSVGRGTNNEKLFFGSGTQLSVL.

This clone was recorded once. The chain combines TRBV7-9 with TRBJ1-6; maybe TRBD1 (5 bases). Germline assignment: CDR1 SEHNR and CDR2 FQNEAQ (reference sequence). The CDR3 runs 13 residues. V dropped 5 bases and J dropped 5 bases, with 7 bases sitting between them. CDR3 nucleotide sequence: TGTGCCAGCAGCGCCAGGGATAATTCACCCCTCCACTTT. Residues: CASSARDNSPLHF.

The genes are TRBV4-1 and TRBJ2-5, with unresolved D. The length of the CDR3 is 14 residues. Germline assignment: CDR1 MGHRA and CDR2 YSYEKL. Trimming took 4 bases from V and 0 from J, leaving 9 bases between them. The CDR3 nucleotides read TGCGCCAGCAGCCGAGAAAGGTACCAAGAGACCCAGTACTTC. This translates into CASSRERYQETQYF.

This chain connects TRBV7-8 to TRBJ1-3, with D unresolved. The V end was cut by 5 bases, the J end by 4 bases, with 9 bases between. CDR1 is SGHVS and CDR2 is FQNEAQ in the germline V gene. The CDR3 is made up of 13 amino acids. The CDR3, as DNA: TGTGCCAGCAGCCCTTTTCTCGGAAACACCATATATTTT. The encoded protein is CASSPFLGNTIYF.

The J gene is TRBJ2-2, the V gene TRBV11-2, with 8 bases that match TRBD2. Trimming at V came to 1 base and at J to 4 bases, leaving 5 bases not matched to a gene. Germline-derived CDR1 and CDR2 are SGHAT and FQNNGV. The CDR3 spans 16 residues. The CDR3 protein is CASSLVSGDVTGELFF. For the CDR3, the DNA is TGTGCCAGCAGCTTAGTTAGCGGGGATGTCACCGGGGAGCTGTTTTTT.

The rearrangement links TRBV29-1 to TRBJ1-1; D unclear. Trimming took 3 bases from V and 0 from J, leaving 8 bases between them. The germline V gene encodes CDR1 SQVTM and CDR2 ANQGSEA. The CDR3 is made up of 13 amino acids. CDR3 sequence: CSVDTGMNTEAFF. CDR3 bases: TGCAGCGTTGATACGGGGATGAACACTGAAGCTTTCTTT.

This clone was seen more than once but under ten times. V and J are TRBV3-1 (or the pseudogene TRBV3-2) and TRBJ2-5; 10 positions match TRBD2. The length of the CDR3 is 17 residues. V dropped 1 base and J dropped 7; count of bases not matched to a gene: 12. Germline V CDR1 and CDR2: LGHDT, YNNKEL (reference sequence). The CDR3 sequence: CASSQVGSGGDARTQYF. In DNA form, the CDR3 reads TGTGCCAGCAGCCAAGTAGGAAGCGGGGGGGATGCTCGGACCCAGTACTTC.

The chain uses TRBV25-1 and TRBJ2-4; D is unclear. CDR1 is MGHDK, CDR2 SYGVNS, per germline. The CDR3 has 12 residues. With 5 bases removed from V and 4 bases from J, the gap between germline ends came to 6 bases. CDR3 sequence reads: CASSQGKNIQYF. The DNA for the CDR3 is TGTGCCAGCAGTCAAGGAAAAAACATTCAGTACTTC.

The V gene is TRBV6-5, the J gene TRBJ1-6; tentatively, D is TRBD1 (6 bases). This CDR3 contains 14 residues. Looked up from germline, CDR1 is MNHEY and CDR2 is SVGAGI. The V gene lost 5 bases and the J gene lost 6 bases, with 11 bases spanning the gap. The CDR3 nucleotides read TGTGCCAGCAGTAACAGGGATGGTAATTCACCCCTCCACTTT. This sequence encodes CASSNRDGNSPLHF.

CDR3 region: CASSQEGQLTNNYGYTF. In DNA form, the CDR3 reads TGTGCCAGCAGCCAAGAAGGACAACTCACTAATAACTATGGCTACACCTTC. This chain connects TRBV4-2 to TRBJ1-2; the D gene is possibly TRBD1 (5 bases). The germline V and J ends were trimmed by 0 bases and 1 base, with 15 bases remaining between them. This CDR3 is built from 17 residues. CDR1 and CDR2 from the germline V gene are LGHNA and YNFKEQ.